This T cell receptor (beta chain) was sequenced for a study of molecular identifiers for immune sequencing clone quantification. Sorted naive CD8 T cells were those defined as CD8+CD4-CCR7+CD45RA+. Bulk TCR libraries were made with methods that had been previously described and with listed TCR primers. MiXCR, applied by TCRdb to the PCR reads, yields one record per CDR3 protein. Among approximately 590,000 distinct CDR3 sequences, around 25% were seen once, and the ten largest hold about 0.73%. Specimen: naive CD8+ T cells from blood, with Jurkat cell RNA spiked in. Documented subset: FACS-sorted CD8+CD4-CCR7+CD45RA+ naive T cells. The sequence derives from a human donor in good health. Some libraries in this study had Jurkat cell RNA spiked in.

The CDR3 loop is CASSGQGPSYEQYF. In nucleotides, the CDR3 is TGTGCCAGCAGCGGACAGGGCCCCTCCTACGAGCAGTACTTC. The chain couples TRBV9 to TRBJ2-7, with TRBD1 matching 7 bases. CDR1 and CDR2 (germline): SGDLS, YYNGEE. The V segment lost 3 bases and the J segment 0 bases; nucleotides outside the gene matches: 3. The CDR3 sequence is 14 residues long.